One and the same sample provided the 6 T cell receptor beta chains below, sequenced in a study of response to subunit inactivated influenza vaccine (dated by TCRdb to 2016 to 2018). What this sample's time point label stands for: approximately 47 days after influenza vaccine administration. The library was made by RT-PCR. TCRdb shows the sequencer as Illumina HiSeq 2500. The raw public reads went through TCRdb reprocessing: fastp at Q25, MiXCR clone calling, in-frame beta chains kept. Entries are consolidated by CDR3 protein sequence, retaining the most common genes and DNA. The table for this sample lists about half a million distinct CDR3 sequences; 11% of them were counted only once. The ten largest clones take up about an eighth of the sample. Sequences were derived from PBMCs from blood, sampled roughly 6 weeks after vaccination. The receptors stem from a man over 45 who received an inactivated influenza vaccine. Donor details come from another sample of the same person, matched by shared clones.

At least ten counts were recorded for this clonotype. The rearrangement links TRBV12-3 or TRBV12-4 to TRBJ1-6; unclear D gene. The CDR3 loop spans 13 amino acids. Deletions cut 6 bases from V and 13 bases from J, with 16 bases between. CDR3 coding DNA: TGTGCCAGCAGGGGTACGGGTTCAGGCCCCCTCCACTTT. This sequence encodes CASRGTGSGPLHF.

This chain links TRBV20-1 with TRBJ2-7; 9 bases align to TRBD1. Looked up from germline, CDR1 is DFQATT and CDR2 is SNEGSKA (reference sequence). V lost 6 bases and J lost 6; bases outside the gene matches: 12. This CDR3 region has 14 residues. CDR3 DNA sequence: TGCAGTGCCAGTAGGACAGGGGCGACCTCCGAGCAGTACTTC. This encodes CSASRTGATSEQYF.

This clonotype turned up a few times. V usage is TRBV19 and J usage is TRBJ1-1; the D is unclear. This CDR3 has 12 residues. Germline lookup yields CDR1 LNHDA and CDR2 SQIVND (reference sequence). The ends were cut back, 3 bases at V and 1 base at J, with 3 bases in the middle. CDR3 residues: CASSIGNTEAFF. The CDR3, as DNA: TGTGCCAGTAGTATCGGGAACACTGAAGCTTTCTTT.

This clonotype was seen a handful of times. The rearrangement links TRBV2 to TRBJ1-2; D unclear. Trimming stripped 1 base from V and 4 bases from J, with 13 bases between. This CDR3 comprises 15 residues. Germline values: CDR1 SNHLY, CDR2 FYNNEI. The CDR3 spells CASSEDSHASYGYTF. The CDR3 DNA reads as TGTGCCAGCAGTGAAGACAGCCATGCTAGCTATGGCTACACCTTC. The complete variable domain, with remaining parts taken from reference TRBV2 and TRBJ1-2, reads EPEVTQTPSHQVTQMGQEVILRCVPISNHLYFYWYRQILGQKVEFLVSFYNNEISEKSEIFDDQFSVERPDGSNFTLKIRSTKLEDSAMYFCASSEDSHASYGYTFGSGTRLTVV.

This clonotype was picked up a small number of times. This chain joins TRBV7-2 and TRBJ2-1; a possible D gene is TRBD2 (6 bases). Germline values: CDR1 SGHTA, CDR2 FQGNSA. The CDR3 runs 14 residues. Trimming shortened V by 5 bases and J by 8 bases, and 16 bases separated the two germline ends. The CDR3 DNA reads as TGTGCCAGCAGCCCACGACTAGTTTTCGATGAGCAGTTCTTC. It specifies CASSPRLVFDEQFF.

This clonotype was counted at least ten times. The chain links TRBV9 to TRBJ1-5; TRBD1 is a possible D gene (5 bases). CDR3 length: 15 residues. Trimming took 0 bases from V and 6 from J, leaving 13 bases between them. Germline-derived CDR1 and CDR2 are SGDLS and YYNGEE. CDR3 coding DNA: TGTGCCAGCAGCGTAGACTCTTTGGGGACTCAGCCCCAGCATTTT. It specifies CASSVDSLGTQPQHF.